The 14 T cell receptor beta chains below come from one sample, sequenced in a study of cytomegalovirus exposure and HLA in healthy donors. Generated by immunoSEQ multiplex PCR, the TCRdb table keeps only in-frame clones and is missing some. The data hold roughly 190,000 clones, with 86% observed a single time. Sequences were obtained from PBMCs. The receptors were gathered from a woman aged 18-29 years in good health and CMV-seronegative.

V is TRBV30 and J is TRBJ2-2, with a weak D call TRBD1 (6 bases). The V gene lost 5 bases and the J gene lost 4 bases, with 11 bases spanning the gap. The CDR3 covers 13 residues. CDR1 is GTSNPN, CDR2 SVGIG, per germline (reference sequence). The CDR3: CAWGQRFTGELFF. CDR3 in DNA: TGTGCCTGGGGACAGAGGTTCACCGGGGAGCTGTTTTTT.

This clone was observed a single time. The V call is TRBV6-1, the J call TRBJ2-3; 9 bases map to TRBD2. V trimming: 0 bases; J trimming: 9 bases; junction bases outside the gene matches: 16. The CDR3 loop spans 18 amino acids. The germline V gene encodes CDR1 MNHNS and CDR2 SASEGT. The CDR3: CASSEAATSGPKSQTQYF. The CDR3 bases are TGTGCCAGCAGTGAAGCGGCGACTAGCGGCCCTAAGTCCCAGACGCAGTATTTT.

A few counts support this clone. V is TRBV18 and J is TRBJ1-5; no definite D call. Germline lookup yields CDR1 KGHSH and CDR2 LQKENI. V gave up 2 bases and J gave up 2 bases, with 10 bases separating them. The CDR3 sequence is 15 residues long. In DNA form, the CDR3 reads TGTGCCAGCTCACCAGTCGAGGGAGGCAATCAGCCCCAGCATTTT. It specifies CASSPVEGGNQPQHF.

V and J are TRBV4-1 and TRBJ1-2, with 12 nucleotides matching TRBD1. Trimming removed 3 bases from V and 5 bases from J; junction bases left unmatched: 13. CDR3 length equals 18 residues. The germline gives CDR1 MGHRA, CDR2 YSYEKL. CDR3: CASSQAPGQGAIWYGYTF. CDR3 bases: TGCGCCAGCAGCCAGGCCCCGGGACAGGGGGCAATATGGTATGGCTACACCTTC.

This chain connects TRBV28 to TRBJ2-7; possible D gene TRBD1, 6 bases. The CDR3 is 13 residues long. The germline gives CDR1 MDHEN, CDR2 SYDVKM. Trimming removed 2 bases at V and 4 bases at J, with 9 bases between. The CDR3 here is CASSLGQRYEQYF. For the CDR3, the DNA is TGTGCCAGCAGTTTAGGACAGCGTTACGAGCAGTACTTC.

This chain links TRBV4-1 with TRBJ1-4; the D gene is possibly TRBD1 (5 bases). There are 15 residues in the CDR3. The V gene lost 7 bases and the J gene lost 8 bases, with 20 bases spanning the gap. Germline values: CDR1 MGHRA, CDR2 YSYEKL. CDR3 nucleotides: TGCGCCAGCACCCCCGGAGGGCAGGGTTGGGAAAAACTGTTTTTT. It codes for CASTPGGQGWEKLFF.

The chain uses TRBV5-6 and TRBJ1-4; 9 bases are a match to TRBD1. V lost 4 bases to trimming and J lost 3 bases; unmatched junction nucleotides: 10. This CDR3 comprises 17 residues. Germline V gene sequence: CDR1 SGHDT, CDR2 YYEEEE. Here the CDR3 reads CASSQGTGLLANEKLFF. DNA for the CDR3: TGTGCCAGCAGCCAAGGGACAGGGCTTCTGGCTAATGAAAAACTGTTTTTT.

The chain couples TRBV7-9 to TRBJ1-5; D may be TRBD1 (6 bases). CDR1 SEHNR and CDR2 FQNEAQ come from the germline V gene (reference sequence). The CDR3 totals 13 residues. Trimming pared 5 bases from V and 9 bases from J, leaving 14 bases between. The CDR3 DNA is TGTGCCAGCAGCCTGGGCCCAGGGGCGCCCCAGCATTTT. Translating gives CASSLGPGAPQHF.

The chain recombines TRBV2 with TRBJ2-3, with 15 positions matching TRBD2. Germline values: CDR1 SNHLY, CDR2 FYNNEI. CDR3 length: 17 amino acids. The ends lost 6 bases at V and 2 bases at J; junction bases unmatched: 6. The CDR3 protein is CASRAGTSGRITDTQYF. DNA for the CDR3: TGTGCCAGCAGAGCCGGGACTAGCGGGAGGATCACAGATACGCAGTATTTT. Based on the CDR3 plus reference TRBV2 and TRBJ2-3, the full variable domain is EPEVTQTPSHQVTQMGQEVILRCVPISNHLYFYWYRQILGQKVEFLVSFYNNEISEKSEIFDDQFSVERPDGSNFTLKIRSTKLEDSAMYFCASRAGTSGRITDTQYFGPGTRLTVL.

The V call is TRBV7-2, the J call TRBJ2-3; a possible D gene is TRBD2 (6 bases). Germline CDR1 reads SGHTA; CDR2 reads FQGNSA. V lost 2 bases to trimming and J lost 0 bases, with 9 bases between them. The CDR3 totals 15 residues. The CDR3 DNA reads TGTGCCAGCAGCTTAATCGGGACTAGCACAGATACGCAGTATTTT. Translation gives CASSLIGTSTDTQYF.

The chain has TRBV7-2 and TRBJ2-1; 7 bases are a match to TRBD2. Germline assignment: CDR1 SGHTA and CDR2 FQGNSA. V lost 3 bases to trimming and J lost 6 bases; unmatched junction nucleotides: 5. CDR3 length equals 14 residues. The CDR3 protein is CASSLNGLVNEQFF. In nucleotides, the CDR3 is TGTGCCAGCAGCTTGAATGGACTAGTCAATGAGCAGTTCTTC. The variable domain in full, with the rest retrieved from reference TRBV7-2 and TRBJ2-1, is GAGVSQSPSNKVTEKGKDVELRCDPISGHTALYWYRQSLGQGLEFLIYFQGNSAPDKSGLPSDRFSAERTGGSVSTLTIQRTQQEDSAVYLCASSLNGLVNEQFFGPGTRLTVL.

The V call is TRBV12-5, the J call TRBJ2-1, with a tentative D call TRBD2 (5 bases). The CDR3 has 19 residues. Trimming shortened V by 6 bases and J by 0 bases, and 24 bases separated the two germline ends. Germline CDR1 LGHNT, CDR2 FRNRAP. CDR3 sequence reads: CASGHPQTLAYGSYNEQFF. CDR3 nucleotide sequence: TGTGCTAGTGGCCATCCTCAAACTCTAGCCTACGGCTCCTACAATGAGCAGTTCTTC.

The chain combines TRBV6-1 with TRBJ2-2; D is unclear. The CDR3 covers 13 residues. CDR1 is MNHNS, CDR2 SASEGT, per germline. Between the trimmed V and J ends, which lost 5 bases and 4 bases, there was a span of 8 bases. The CDR3 region is CASSYTITGELFF. The DNA for the CDR3 is TGTGCCAGCAGTTATACTATCACCGGGGAGCTGTTTTTT.

This chain joins TRBV7-3 and TRBJ1-1; 9 bases are shared with TRBD1. The germline V gene encodes CDR1 SGHTA and CDR2 FQGTGA. Losses at the gene ends were 2 bases for V and 5 bases for J; bases not matched to a gene: 9. The CDR3 length is 16 residues. The CDR3, as DNA: TGTGCCAGCAGCTTAGGACGAAACAGGGGGCGGACTGAAGCTTTCTTT. It is translated as CASSLGRNRGRTEAFF.